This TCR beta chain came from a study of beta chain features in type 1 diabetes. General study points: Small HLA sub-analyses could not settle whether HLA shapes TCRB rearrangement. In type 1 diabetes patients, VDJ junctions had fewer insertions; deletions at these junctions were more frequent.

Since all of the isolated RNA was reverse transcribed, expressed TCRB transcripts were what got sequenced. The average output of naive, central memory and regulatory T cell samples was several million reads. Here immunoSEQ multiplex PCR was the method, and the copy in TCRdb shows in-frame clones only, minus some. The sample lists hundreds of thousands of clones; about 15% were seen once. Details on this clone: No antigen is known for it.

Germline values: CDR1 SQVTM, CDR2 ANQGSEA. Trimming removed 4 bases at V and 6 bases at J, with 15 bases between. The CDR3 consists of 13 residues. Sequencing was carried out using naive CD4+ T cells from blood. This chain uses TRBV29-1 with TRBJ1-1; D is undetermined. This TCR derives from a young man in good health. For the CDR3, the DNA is TGCAGCGTTGCCACAATAGTTAGCGCTGAAGCTTTCTTT. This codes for CSVATIVSAEAFF.